This T cell receptor (beta chain) comes out of a study of breast tumors, draining lymph nodes, adjacent tissues. Germline-derived CDR1 and CDR2 are DFQATT and SNEGSKA (reference sequence). There are 16 residues in the CDR3. V lost 5 bases and J lost 2; bases outside the gene matches: 12. TCRdb itself ran the multiplex PCR reads through MiXCR, one entry per CDR3 protein. The sample consists of about 15,000 distinct CDR3 sequences, roughly 50% of them appearing once. Sequencing was carried out using tumor-adjacent breast tissue. The clonotype comes from a female donor with breast cancer. Some clones in this sample may be carry-over from other donors' samples. J is TRBJ2-3 and V is TRBV20-1; 8 bases are shared with TRBD2. The DNA of the CDR3 is TGCAGTGCTGGGATTACTAGCGGAACCATCACAGATACGCAGTATTTT. Residues: CSAGITSGTITDTQYF.